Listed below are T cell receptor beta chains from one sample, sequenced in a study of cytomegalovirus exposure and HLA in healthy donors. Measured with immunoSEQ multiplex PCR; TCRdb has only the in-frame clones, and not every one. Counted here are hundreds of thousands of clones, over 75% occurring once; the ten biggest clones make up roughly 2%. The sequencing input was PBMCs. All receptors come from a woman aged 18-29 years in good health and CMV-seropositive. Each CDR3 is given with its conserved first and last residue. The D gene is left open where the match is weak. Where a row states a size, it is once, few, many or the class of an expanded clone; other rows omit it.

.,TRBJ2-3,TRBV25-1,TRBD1,CATSGGPPTDTQYF,TGTGCCACCTCAGGGGGCCCCCCCACAGATACGCAGTATTTT
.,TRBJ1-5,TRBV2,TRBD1,CANRGGSNQPQHF,TGTGCCAACAGGGGCGGGAGCAATCAGCCCCAGCATTTT
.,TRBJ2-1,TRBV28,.,CASSLSQGIYNEQFF,TGTGCCAGCAGTTTATCCCAGGGGATATACAATGAGCAGTTCTTC
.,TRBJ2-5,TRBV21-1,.,CASSKVSPFVASGRQETQYF,TGTGCCAGCAGCAAAGTCTCCCCTTTCGTCGCTAGCGGAAGACAAGAGACCCAGTACTTC
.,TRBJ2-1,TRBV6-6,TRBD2,CASTREGWTYNEQFF,TGTGCCAGCACCCGGGAGGGGTGGACCTACAATGAGCAGTTCTTC
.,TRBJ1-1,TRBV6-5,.,CASSYSSSQGTEAFF,TGTGCCAGCAGTTACTCGTCCTCCCAGGGGACTGAAGCTTTCTTT
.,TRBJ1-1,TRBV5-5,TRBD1,CASSLQGGDWMNTEAFF,TGTGCCAGCAGCTTGCAAGGGGGCGATTGGATGAACACTGAAGCTTTCTTT
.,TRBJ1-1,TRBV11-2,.,CASSPDRHTEAFF,TGTGCCAGCAGCCCAGACAGACACACTGAAGCTTTCTTT
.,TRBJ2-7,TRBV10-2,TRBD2,CASSETSATSYEQYF,TGCGCCAGCAGTGAGACTAGCGCGACCTCCTACGAGCAGTACTTC
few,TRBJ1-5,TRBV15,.,CATSGAGRGNQPQHF,TGTGCCACCAGCGGGGCCGGTAGGGGCAATCAGCCCCAGCATTTT
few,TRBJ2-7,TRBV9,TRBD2,CASSYQSGRLSF,TGTGCCAGCAGCTACCAAAGCGGGAGGCTAAGCTTC
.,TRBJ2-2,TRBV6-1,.,CASQQANWPGELFF,TGTGCCAGCCAGCAGGCAAACTGGCCCGGGGAGCTGTTTTTT
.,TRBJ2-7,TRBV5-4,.,CASSPTTRDTPYEQYF,TGTGCCAGCAGCCCGACAACCCGGGACACTCCCTACGAGCAGTACTTC
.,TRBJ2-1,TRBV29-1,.,CSARPSGHDEQFF,TGCAGCGCTCGTCCGTCGGGTCATGATGAGCAGTTCTTC
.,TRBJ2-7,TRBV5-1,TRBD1,CASSYTGTAAYEQYF,TGCGCCAGCAGCTATACCGGGACAGCAGCCTACGAGCAGTACTTC
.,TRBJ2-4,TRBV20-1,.,CSQRRDIQYF,TGCAGCCAGAGACGGGACATTCAGTACTTC
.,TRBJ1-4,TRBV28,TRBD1,CASSSRDRGWVVANEKLFF,TGTGCCAGCAGTTCCCGGGACAGGGGATGGGTAGTGGCTAATGAAAAACTGTTTTTT
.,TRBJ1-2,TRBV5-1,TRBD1,CASSRDREVDRGYTF,TGCGCCAGCAGCCGGGACAGGGAAGTTGATCGAGGCTACACCTTC
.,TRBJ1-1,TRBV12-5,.,CASVYRAALNTEAFF,TGTGCTAGTGTTTACAGGGCAGCATTGAACACTGAAGCTTTCTTT
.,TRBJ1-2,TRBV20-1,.,CSAGHNYGYTF,TGCAGTGCCGGACACAACTATGGCTACACCTTC
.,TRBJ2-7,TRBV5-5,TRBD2,CASSLSGGSKNYEQYF,TGTGCCAGCAGCTTATCTGGCGGGAGTAAAAACTACGAGCAGTACTTC
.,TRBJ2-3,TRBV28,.,CASSPDRLGSSTDTQYF,TGTGCCAGCAGTCCTGATCGACTAGGATCTAGCACAGATACGCAGTATTTT
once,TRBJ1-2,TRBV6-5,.,CASSQPSTGVYGYTF,TGTGCCAGCAGCCAGCCATCGACAGGCGTCTATGGCTACACCTTC
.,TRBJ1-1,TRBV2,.,CASSATGLNTEAFF,TGTGCCAGCAGTGCTACAGGGCTGAACACTGAAGCTTTCTTT
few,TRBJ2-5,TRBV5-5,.,CASSTEASGETQYF,TGTGCCAGCAGCACCGAGGCATCGGGAGAGACCCAGTACTTC
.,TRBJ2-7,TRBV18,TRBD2,CASSSGLAGSSYEQYF,TGTGCCAGCTCATCGGGACTAGCGGGGAGCTCCTACGAGCAGTACTTC
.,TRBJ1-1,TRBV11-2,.,CASSLVQGYTEAFF,TGTGCCAGCAGCTTAGTACAGGGTTACACTGAAGCTTTCTTT